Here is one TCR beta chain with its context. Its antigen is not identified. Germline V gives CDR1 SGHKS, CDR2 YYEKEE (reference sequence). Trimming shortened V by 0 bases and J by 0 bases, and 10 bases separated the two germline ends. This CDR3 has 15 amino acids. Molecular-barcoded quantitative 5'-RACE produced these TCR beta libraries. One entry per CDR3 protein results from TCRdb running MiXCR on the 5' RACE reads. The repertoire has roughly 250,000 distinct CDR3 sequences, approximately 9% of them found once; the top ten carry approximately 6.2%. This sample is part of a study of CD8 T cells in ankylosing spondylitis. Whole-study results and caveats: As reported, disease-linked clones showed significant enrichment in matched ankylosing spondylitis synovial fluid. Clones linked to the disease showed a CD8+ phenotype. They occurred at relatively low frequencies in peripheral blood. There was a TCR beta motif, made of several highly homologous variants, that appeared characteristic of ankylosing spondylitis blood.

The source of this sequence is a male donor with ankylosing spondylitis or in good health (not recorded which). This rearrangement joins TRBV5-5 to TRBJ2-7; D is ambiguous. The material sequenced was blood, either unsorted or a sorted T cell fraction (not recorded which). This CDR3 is CASSLASSSSYEQYF. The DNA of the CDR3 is TGTGCCAGCAGCTTGGCCAGTAGTTCCTCCTACGAGCAGTACTTC.